This T cell receptor (beta chain) was sequenced in a study of Graves' ophthalmopathy and Graves' hyperthyroidism. Study-wide results and limits: Blood contained most expanded thyroid clonotypes exceeding 0.001 frequency.

Researchers took RNA transcripts and amplified TCR beta CDR3 regions from them. HTBI primers were employed in first-round RT-PCR, then a second-round multiplex PCR followed. TCRdb re-called the multiplex PCR reads with MiXCR, one entry per CDR3 protein. There are more than 550,000 distinct CDR3 sequences in the sample; 35% to 50% occur only once, and over 2.5% lies in the top ten. The PBMCs were taken from around 10 ml of fresh peripheral blood. Germline V CDR1 and CDR2: SQVTM, ANQGSEA. J lost 5 bases, V lost 5 bases, and 5 bases had no gene match. The CDR3 is 14 amino acids. Concerning this clonotype itself: Its antigen is undetermined.

The genes are TRBV29-1 and TRBJ2-5, with TRBD2 matching over 13 bases. The specimen sequenced was peripheral blood. The origin of this receptor is an adult man with Graves' ophthalmopathy. The CDR3 here is CSVRLAGGWETQYF. CDR3 DNA: TGCAGCGTTAGACTAGCGGGGGGATGGGAGACCCAGTACTTC.